Given below is one T cell receptor (beta chain) in context. This sample was taken from a study of blood T cell repertoires in COVID-19. Study-wide context: PBMCs, B-cell-depleted T cells, or T cells provided the cDNA or gDNA that made up the material.

Trimming shortened V by 0 bases and J by 2 bases, and 7 bases separated the two germline ends. CDR3 length equals 15 residues. Germline V gene sequence: CDR1 SEHNR, CDR2 FQNEAQ (reference sequence). TCRdb's copy holds only in-frame clones and misses some; the assay was immunoSEQ multiplex PCR. The sample contains approximately 470,000 clones, roughly 88% of which appear only once. The chain uses TRBV7-9 and TRBJ1-4, with D hard to call. The sample was peripheral blood. The origin of this receptor is a human donor in a cohort sampled during active COVID-19. CDR3 in DNA: TGTGCCAGCAGCTTAGCGAGGCCGACTAATGAAAAACTGTTTTTT. This encodes CASSLARPTNEKLFF.